This T cell receptor (beta chain) was captured by sequencing in a study of OX40 agonist ivuxolimab in advanced cancers. About the study: Patients enrolled in dose escalation were diagnosed with hepatocellular carcinoma, melanoma, renal cell or head and neck cancer. Those enrolled were around 87% male, with a mean age of approximately 60 years and ages from 23 to 79.

The germline gives CDR1 WSHSY, CDR2 SAAADI. This CDR3 comprises 13 residues. Trimming took 8 bases from V and 1 from J, leaving 12 bases between them. Peripheral blood came from all dose cohorts at three timepoints. Study observations and caveats: Expanded clones were, on average, more numerous among CD8+ T cells than CD4+.

For this clone: The antigen is undetermined.

The method was immunoSEQ multiplex PCR; TCRdb's version includes in-frame clones alone and lacks a portion of them. The sample includes 72,000 or so clones, about nine tenths of them seen just once. Specimen: CD4+ or CD8+ T cells sorted from blood, collected in a trial of the OX40 agonist ivuxolimab. This TCR was recovered from an adult with an advanced solid tumor such as melanoma, head and neck, liver or kidney cancer. The rearrangement links TRBV10-2 to TRBJ2-7; no firm D call. The chain's CDR3 is CASGPTISYEQYF. CDR3 sequence (DNA): TGCGCCAGCGGGCCTACTATTTCCTACGAGCAGTACTTC.